These T cell receptor beta chains were read from a single sample in a study of human T cells and chemical hapten exposure. TCRdb processed the RACE reads anew with MiXCR; each CDR3 protein has one entry. The repertoire holds tens of thousands of distinct CDR3 sequences, with 9% to 9.5% as singletons. The sequenced sample was whole blood, obtained in connection with sensitization to the hapten diphenylcyclopropenone (DPC). The receptors derive from a woman aged 50 to 60 with alopecia areata. Some clones in this sample may be carry-over from other donors' samples. Each CDR3 is given with its conserved first and last residue. A D gene is named only where the DNA matches it firmly.

cdr3_aa j_call d_call v_call
CASRSGLAGPYEQYF TRBJ2-7 TRBD2 TRBV7-6
CASSEGGPKNIQYF TRBJ2-4 . TRBV28
CASSGRNQGRVNEQFF TRBJ2-1 . TRBV5-4
CASSGPRHTEAFF TRBJ1-1 . TRBV25-1
CSASPDRSYEQYF TRBJ2-7 TRBD1 TRBV20-1
CASSQGFNNSPLHF TRBJ1-6 . TRBV3-1
CASSEYSGKFTGELFF TRBJ2-2 TRBD2 TRBV25-1
CASSQDWGREYNEQFF TRBJ2-1 . TRBV4-1
CSVEVSGNTGELFF TRBJ2-2 . TRBV29-1
CASSYGLMNTEAFF TRBJ1-1 . TRBV6-5
CASSAQGTPSYEQYF TRBJ2-7 . TRBV28
CASKTIAGSNTGELFF TRBJ2-2 TRBD2 TRBV7-2
CASSGPGQGYTGELFF TRBJ2-2 TRBD1 TRBV5-4
CSAKREVNYNEQFF TRBJ2-1 TRBD2 TRBV20-1
CASSFVSSGSTFYEQYF TRBJ2-7 TRBD2 TRBV7-8
CASSYPPRTSGSIDEQFF TRBJ2-1 TRBD2 TRBV6-2/TRBV6-3
CASSSPTVRTEAFF TRBJ1-1 . TRBV4-1
CASSQRQQGRSATYEQYF TRBJ2-7 TRBD1 TRBV4-2
CASSQEPVRPRGYTF TRBJ1-2 . TRBV4-1
CASSLQGHSYEQYF TRBJ2-7 . TRBV6-4
CASSLAGPNLGELFF TRBJ2-2 . TRBV7-6
CASRGASSYEQYF TRBJ2-7 . TRBV27
CASSQLAGDASSYEQYF TRBJ2-7 TRBD2 TRBV7-9
CSAHPMGYNLEAFF TRBJ1-1 . TRBV20-1
CASLDYYNEQFF TRBJ2-1 . TRBV7-8
CASSTTGPGDRNQPQHF TRBJ1-5 TRBD1 TRBV19
CASSYLETQYF TRBJ2-5 . TRBV6-5
CASSSRTEPNTEAFF TRBJ1-1 . TRBV27
CSVALGGYGYTF TRBJ1-2 . TRBV20-1
CSAESNQPQHF TRBJ1-5 . TRBV20-1
CASSSGLAGGAHEQYF TRBJ2-7 TRBD2 TRBV7-2
CASSLGDKNTEAFF TRBJ1-1 . TRBV27
CASSAGGRTDTQYF TRBJ2-3 TRBD2 TRBV11-3
CASSYDRGRRVTGELFF TRBJ2-2 TRBD1 TRBV6-2/TRBV6-3
CASSERDRGNQPQHF TRBJ1-5 TRBD1 TRBV28
CASSFWDRDNTDTQYF TRBJ2-3 TRBD1 TRBV7-2
CASSQGGQGNTEAFF TRBJ1-1 TRBD1 TRBV18
CASRPRGSYNEQFF TRBJ2-1 TRBD1 TRBV2
CASSLINEQFF TRBJ2-1 . TRBV28
CASSHAGLMNTEAFF TRBJ1-1 . TRBV7-2
CASSLDGGIIGISPLHF TRBJ1-6 . TRBV7-2
CSAVGQKETQYF TRBJ2-5 TRBD1 TRBV20-1
CASSLFQGSYEQYF TRBJ2-7 . TRBV27
CASSPRVPDTQYF TRBJ2-3 . TRBV6-5
CSARDKTSGRHTGELFF TRBJ2-2 TRBD2 TRBV20-1
CASRRGAGTSTDTQYF TRBJ2-3 . TRBV11-2
CASRKQGVGETQYF TRBJ2-5 TRBD1 TRBV28
CASSPGLAGVKEQYF TRBJ2-7 TRBD2 TRBV12-3/TRBV12-4
CRQGAGNTEAFF TRBJ1-1 TRBD1 TRBV29-1
CASSPPQGNQPQHF TRBJ1-5 . TRBV18
CASSPRGTYEQYF TRBJ2-7 . TRBV7-6
CASNPLAPEQFF TRBJ2-1 TRBD2 TRBV7-9
CARGLAGAAYEQYF TRBJ2-7 TRBD2 TRBV2
CSARDQGPREQFF TRBJ2-1 . TRBV20-1
CASSLPEDFSFGELFF TRBJ2-2 . TRBV5-1
CASSRQAGVNYGYTF TRBJ1-2 . TRBV7-6
CSASLAGAPHEQYF TRBJ2-7 TRBD2 TRBV20-1